Listed below are T cell receptor beta chains from one sample, sequenced in a study of blood T cell repertoires in COVID-19. Profiled with immunoSEQ multiplex PCR; TCRdb holds only in-frame clones, not every one. The data hold over 200,000 clones, with roughly 80% observed a single time. What was sequenced was peripheral blood. These receptors were collected from a human donor in a cohort sampled during active COVID-19. Both conserved end residues are part of each CDR3. The D gene is left open where the match is weak.

CDR3nt: TGTGCCACCAGCAGAGATCGAGGGTGGAATTCACCCCTCCACTTT
CDR3aa: CATSRDRGWNSPLHF
d_gene: .
j_gene: TRBJ1-6
v_gene: TRBV15

CDR3nt: TGTGCCATCAGTGATATCGGGAAGGCCCGCACAGATACGCAGTATTTT
CDR3aa: CAISDIGKARTDTQYF
d_gene: .
j_gene: TRBJ2-3
v_gene: TRBV10-3

CDR3nt: TGCGCCAGCAGCAGTAGCGGGAACTACGAGCAGTACTTC
CDR3aa: CASSSSGNYEQYF
d_gene: TRBD2
j_gene: TRBJ2-7
v_gene: TRBV4-1

CDR3nt: TGTGCCAGCCGGGGGGGTTCGGAGACCCAGTACTTC
CDR3aa: CASRGGSETQYF
d_gene: TRBD2
j_gene: TRBJ2-5
v_gene: TRBV28

CDR3nt: TGTGCCAGCAGCTTGGTGCTTCTAGCGGGAGAAACCGGGGAGCTGTTTTTT
CDR3aa: CASSLVLLAGETGELFF
d_gene: TRBD2
j_gene: TRBJ2-2
v_gene: TRBV5-4

CDR3nt: TGTGCCAGCAGCCCCCGAGCGGGAGGATACTACGAGCAGTACTTC
CDR3aa: CASSPRAGGYYEQYF
d_gene: TRBD2
j_gene: TRBJ2-7
v_gene: TRBV9

CDR3nt: TGTGCCAGCAGTTTCTTAACAGGGAGTTCGAACACTGAAGCTTTCTTT
CDR3aa: CASSFLTGSSNTEAFF
d_gene: .
j_gene: TRBJ1-1
v_gene: TRBV27

CDR3nt: TGTGCCAGCAGCCAAGGGGGACAGGACCAAGAGACCCAGTACTTC
CDR3aa: CASSQGGQDQETQYF
d_gene: TRBD1
j_gene: TRBJ2-5
v_gene: TRBV4-2

CDR3nt: TGTGCCAGCAGCTTAGCAGGCGGTAACCAAGAGACCCAGTACTTC
CDR3aa: CASSLAGGNQETQYF
d_gene: .
j_gene: TRBJ2-5
v_gene: TRBV7-2

CDR3nt: TGCGCCAGCAGCCAGTCGGGACAAGTCGGGGAGCAGTACTTC
CDR3aa: CASSQSGQVGEQYF
d_gene: .
j_gene: TRBJ2-7
v_gene: TRBV4-1

CDR3nt: TGTGCCAGCAGCTTAGGGGCAGGGGTGGCTCAGCCCCAGCATTTT
CDR3aa: CASSLGAGVAQPQHF
d_gene: .
j_gene: TRBJ1-5
v_gene: TRBV5-6